The TCR beta chain under discussion was sequenced for a study of blood T cell repertoires in COVID-19. As for the study in general: Spain, Italy and the United States supplied samples that represented acute and convalescent COVID-19. Nucleic acid was either cDNA or gDNA, and it came from T cells, B-cell-depleted T cells, or PBMCs.

All enrollees were roughly 18 to 90 years old and from 24 US areas. Profiled with immunoSEQ multiplex PCR; TCRdb holds only in-frame clones, not every one. The sample records 300,000 to 500,000 clones, roughly 90% being singletons. Trimming pared 6 bases from V and 5 bases from J, leaving 16 bases between. CDR3 length: 15 residues. The rearrangement joins TRBV23-1 to TRBJ1-4; perhaps TRBD1 as D (6 bases). TRBV23-1 is sorted into the ORF group, with uncertain function. The TCR sequence derives from a woman between 40 and 55 years old with acute COVID-19. The sample taken for sequencing was PBMCs or T cells enriched from blood (not recorded which). CDR3 sequence: CASRRQGTVNEKLFF. CDR3 bases: TGCGCCAGCAGGCGGCAGGGGACCGTGAATGAAAAACTGTTTTTT.